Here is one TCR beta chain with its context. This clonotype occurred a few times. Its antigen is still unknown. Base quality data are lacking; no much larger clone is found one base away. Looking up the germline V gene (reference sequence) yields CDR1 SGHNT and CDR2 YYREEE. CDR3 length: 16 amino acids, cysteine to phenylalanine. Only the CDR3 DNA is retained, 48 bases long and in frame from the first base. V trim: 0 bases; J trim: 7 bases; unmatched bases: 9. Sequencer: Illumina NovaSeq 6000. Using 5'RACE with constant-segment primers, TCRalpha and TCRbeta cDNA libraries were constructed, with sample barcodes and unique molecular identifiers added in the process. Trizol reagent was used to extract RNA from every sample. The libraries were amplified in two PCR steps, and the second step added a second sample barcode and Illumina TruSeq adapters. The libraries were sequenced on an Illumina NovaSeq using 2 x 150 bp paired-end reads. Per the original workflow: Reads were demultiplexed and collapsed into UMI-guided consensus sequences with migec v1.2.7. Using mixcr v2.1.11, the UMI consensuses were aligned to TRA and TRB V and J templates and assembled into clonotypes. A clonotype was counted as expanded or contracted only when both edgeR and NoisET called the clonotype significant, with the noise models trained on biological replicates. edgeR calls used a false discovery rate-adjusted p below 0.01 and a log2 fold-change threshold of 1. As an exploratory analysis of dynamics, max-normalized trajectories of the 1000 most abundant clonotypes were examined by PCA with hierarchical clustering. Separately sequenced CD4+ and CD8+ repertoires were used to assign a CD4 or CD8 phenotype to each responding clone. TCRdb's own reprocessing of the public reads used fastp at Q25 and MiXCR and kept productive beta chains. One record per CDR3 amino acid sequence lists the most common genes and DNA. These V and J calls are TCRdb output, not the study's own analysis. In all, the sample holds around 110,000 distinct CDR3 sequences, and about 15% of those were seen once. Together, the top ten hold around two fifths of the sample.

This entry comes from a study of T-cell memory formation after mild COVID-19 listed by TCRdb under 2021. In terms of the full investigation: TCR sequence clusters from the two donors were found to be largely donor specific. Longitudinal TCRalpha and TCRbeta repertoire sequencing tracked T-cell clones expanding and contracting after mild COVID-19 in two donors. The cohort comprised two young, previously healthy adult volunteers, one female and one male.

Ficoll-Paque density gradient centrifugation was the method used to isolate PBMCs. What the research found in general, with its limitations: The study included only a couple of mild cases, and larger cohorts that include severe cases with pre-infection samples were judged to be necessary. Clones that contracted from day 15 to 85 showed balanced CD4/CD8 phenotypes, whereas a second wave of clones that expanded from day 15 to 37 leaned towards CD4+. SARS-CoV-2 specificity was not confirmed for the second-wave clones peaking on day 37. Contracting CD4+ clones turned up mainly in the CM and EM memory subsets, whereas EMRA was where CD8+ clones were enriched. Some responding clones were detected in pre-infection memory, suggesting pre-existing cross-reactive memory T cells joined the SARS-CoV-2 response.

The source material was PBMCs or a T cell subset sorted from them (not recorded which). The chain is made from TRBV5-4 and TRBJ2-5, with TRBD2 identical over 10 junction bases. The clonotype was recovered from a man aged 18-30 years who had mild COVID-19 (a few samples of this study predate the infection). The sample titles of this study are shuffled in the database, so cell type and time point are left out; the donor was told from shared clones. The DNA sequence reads TGTGCCAGCAGCTTGGCCCCGCTAGCGGGGGATGGGACCCAGTACTTC. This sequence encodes CASSLAPLAGDGTQYF.